A single sample gave rise to the 6 T cell receptor beta chains below, sequenced in a study of T-cell memory formation after mild COVID-19. TCRdb ran MiXCR on the 5' RACE reads and lists one entry per CDR3 protein. The sample has under 300,000 distinct CDR3 sequences, 8% to 10% seen once. Sequenced material: PBMCs or a T cell subset sorted from them (not recorded which). These receptors were taken from a man aged 18 to 30 who had mild COVID-19 (a few samples of this study predate the infection). Cell type and time point are not known.

CDR3 sequence (DNA): TGTGCCAGCAGTTTATGGGGACAGGGGGCCCCGAACACTGAAGCTTTCTTT. It specifies CASSLWGQGAPNTEAFF. This chain uses TRBV27 with TRBJ1-1; 12 nucleotides line up with TRBD1. The CDR3 totals 17 residues. The V segment lost 1 base and the J segment 1 base; nucleotides outside the gene matches: 4. Germline V CDR1 and CDR2: MNHEY, SMNVEV (reference sequence).

This sequence joins TRBV20-1 and TRBJ2-3, with D hard to call. The CDR3 is made up of 14 amino acids. V lost 3 bases and J lost 0, with 10 bases in between. The germline gives CDR1 DFQATT, CDR2 SNEGSKA (reference sequence). The CDR3, as DNA: TGCAGTGCTAGTCCCAGCCGGAGCACAGATACGCAGTATTTT. Protein: CSASPSRSTDTQYF.

As regards this clonotype: A read error may account for a junction end that differs from germline. This chain uses TRBV7-6 with TRBJ2-3, with D maybe TRBD1 (6 bases). This CDR3 is built from 16 residues. In germline, CDR1 is SGHVS, CDR2 FNYEAQ. CDR3 sequence reads: CASTLRPERTADTQYF. CDR3 sequence (DNA): TGTGCCAGCACCTTACGGCCCGAGCGGACAGCAGATACGCAGTATTTT.

The J gene is TRBJ1-1, the V gene TRBV3-1; 9 bases are shared with TRBD1. Germline values: CDR1 LGHDT, CDR2 YNNKEL (reference sequence). J was trimmed by 3 bases and V by 4 bases; bases with no gene match: 18. CDR3 length: 19 residues. The chain's CDR3 is CASSPMRPGTGWIDTEAFF. The CDR3 nucleotides are TGTGCCAGCAGCCCAATGCGCCCCGGGACAGGGTGGATTGACACTGAAGCTTTCTTT.

The sample holds a few counts of this clonotype. The genes are TRBV4-3 and TRBJ2-6; D remains ambiguous. The germline gives CDR1 LGHNA, CDR2 YSLEER. The CDR3 totals 16 residues. Trimming stripped 0 bases from V and 0 bases from J, with 6 bases between. CDR3 bases: TGCGCCAGCAGCCAAGATCCGGACTCTGGGGCCAACGTCCTGACTTTC. Its translation: CASSQDPDSGANVLTF.

The chain is built from TRBV7-3 and TRBJ1-1, with unresolved D. V lost 6 bases, J lost 12 bases, and 20 bases lay in between. This CDR3 comprises 13 residues. Germline V lookup: CDR1 SGHTA, CDR2 FQGTGA. The CDR3 is CASSFRPGKETFF. CDR3 nucleotide sequence: TGTGCCAGCAGTTTCAGACCGGGGAAGGAGACTTTCTTT.